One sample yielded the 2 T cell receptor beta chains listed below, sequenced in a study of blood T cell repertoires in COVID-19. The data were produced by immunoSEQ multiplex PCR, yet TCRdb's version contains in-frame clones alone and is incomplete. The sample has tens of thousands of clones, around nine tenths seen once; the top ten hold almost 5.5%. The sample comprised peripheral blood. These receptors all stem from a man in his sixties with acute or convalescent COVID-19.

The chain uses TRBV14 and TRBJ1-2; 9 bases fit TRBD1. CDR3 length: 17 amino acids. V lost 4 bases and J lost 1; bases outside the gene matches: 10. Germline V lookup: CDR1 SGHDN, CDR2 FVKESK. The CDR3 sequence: CASSPRTGVPINYGYTF. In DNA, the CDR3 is TGTGCCAGCAGCCCTCGGACAGGGGTCCCAATTAACTATGGCTACACCTTC.

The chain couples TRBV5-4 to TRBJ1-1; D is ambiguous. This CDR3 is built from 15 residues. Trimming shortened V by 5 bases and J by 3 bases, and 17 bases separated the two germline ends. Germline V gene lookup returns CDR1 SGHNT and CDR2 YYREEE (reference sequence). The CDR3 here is CASSSRGRSDTEAFF. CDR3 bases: TGTGCCAGCAGTTCCCGAGGGAGGTCAGACACTGAAGCTTTCTTT.